These 25 T cell receptor beta chains originate from one sample sequenced in a study of early T cells in non-severe SARS-CoV-2 infection. TCRdb re-derived calls from the 5' RACE reads in MiXCR, one entry per CDR3 protein. The sample has approximately 44,000 distinct CDR3 sequences, about 12% seen once. The sequencing input was whole blood. The source is an adult who was a healthcare worker with PCR-confirmed SARS-CoV-2 infection or an uninfected control (not recorded which).

This clonotype has at least ten counts. The rearrangement joins TRBV20-1 to TRBJ1-2; 8 bases line up with TRBD1. The CDR3 has 13 amino acids. Per germline, CDR1 DFQATT and CDR2 SNEGSKA (reference sequence). J was trimmed by 4 bases and V by 5 bases; bases with no gene match: 6. This chain's CDR3 is CSASRGTGYGYTF. The DNA for the CDR3 is TGCAGTGCTTCCCGCGGGACAGGCTATGGCTACACCTTC.

This clonotype was seen ten or more times. The chain couples TRBV7-8 to TRBJ2-5; possibly TRBD2 for D (7 bases). V was pared by 1 base and J by 4 bases, with 10 bases between. This CDR3 region has 14 residues. CDR1 SGHVS and CDR2 FQNEAQ come from the germline V gene. The CDR3 is CASSLGGGGETQYF. In nucleotides, the CDR3 is TGTGCCAGCAGCTTAGGAGGGGGGGGAGAGACCCAGTACTTC. Based on the CDR3 plus reference TRBV7-8 and TRBJ2-5, the full variable domain is GAGVSQSPRYKVAKRGQDVALRCDPISGHVSLFWYQQALGQGPEFLTYFQNEAQLDKSGLPSDRFFAERPEGSVSTLKIQRTQQEDSAVYLCASSLGGGGETQYFGPGTRLLVL.

This clonotype was observed many times. The rearrangement joins TRBV20-1 to TRBJ2-1; D may be TRBD1 (5 bases). This CDR3 has 13 amino acids. V lost 3 bases and J lost 6, with 12 bases in between. Germline V gene sequence: CDR1 DFQATT, CDR2 SNEGSKA (reference sequence). The CDR3 nucleotides are TGCAGTGCTAGCCCTGGGGCGGCCAATGAGCAGTTCTTC. As protein: CSASPGAANEQFF.

This clonotype was observed a few times. V gene TRBV28 combines with J gene TRBJ2-7, with D possibly being TRBD2 (6 bases). This CDR3 has 15 amino acids. Deletions cut 2 bases from V and 0 bases from J, with 11 bases between. Germline V gene sequence: CDR1 MDHEN, CDR2 SYDVKM. The CDR3 sequence is CASSLHSGSSYEQYF. CDR3 nucleotides: TGTGCCAGCAGTTTACACAGCGGGTCCTCCTACGAGCAGTACTTC.

DNA for the CDR3: TGCAGCGAATTAGCGGGCGGGGAGCAGTACTTC. Protein sequence: CSELAGGEQYF. The rearrangement uses TRBV20-1 and TRBJ2-7; 7 bases agree with TRBD2. The CDR3 totals 11 residues. Germline CDR1 and CDR2: DFQATT and SNEGSKA (reference sequence).

This clonotype showed up many times. V gene TRBV7-2 combines with J gene TRBJ2-7; TRBD1 is a possible D gene (5 bases). Germline V lookup: CDR1 SGHTA, CDR2 FQGNSA. The V gene lost 5 bases and the J gene lost 2 bases, with 13 bases spanning the gap. The length of the CDR3 is 14 residues. DNA for the CDR3: TGTGCCAGCAGCCCCCGGATACAGGCCTACGAGCAGTACTTC. This encodes CASSPRIQAYEQYF.

This clonotype was seen more than once but under ten times. Given a much more abundant clone one base away, this may be a read error. This sequence joins TRBV7-9 and TRBJ2-3; D gene uncertain. V lost 8 bases and J 1 base, leaving 4 bases between the germline ends. Germline V gene data show CDR1 as SEHNR and CDR2 as FQNEAQ (reference sequence). The CDR3 runs 11 residues. The CDR3 region is CASARTDTQYF. CDR3 sequence (DNA): TGTGCCAGCGCACGCACAGATACGCAGTATTTT.

This clonotype occurred a few times. The chain carries TRBV5-1 and TRBJ2-2, with D tentatively TRBD2 (6 bases). There are 16 residues in the CDR3. Germline CDR1 SGHRS, CDR2 YFSETQ. V was cut by 4 bases and J by 0 bases, with 13 bases left in between. CDR3 DNA: TGCGCCAGCAGCCTCGGGGCTAGCGCGAACACCGGGGAGCTGTTTTTT. Its translation is CASSLGASANTGELFF. Full variable domain (remainder filled in from reference TRBV5-1 and TRBJ2-2): KAGVTQTPRYLIKTRGQQVTLSCSPISGHRSVSWYQQTPGQGLQFLFEYFSETQRNKGNFPGRFSGRQFSNSRSEMNVSTLELGDSALYLCASSLGASANTGELFFGEGSRLTVL.

The chain links TRBV11-2 to TRBJ2-5; no firm D call. CDR3 length: 11 amino acids. Deletions cut 6 bases from V and 5 bases from J, with 7 bases between. CDR1 SGHAT and CDR2 FQNNGV come from the germline V gene. CDR3 loop: CASSRTETQYF. CDR3 sequence (DNA): TGTGCCAGCAGTCGAACGGAGACCCAGTACTTC.

The genes are TRBV7-9 and TRBJ2-3; 12 positions match TRBD2. The J segment lost 4 bases and the V segment lost 1 base, leaving 3 bases of the junction unmatched. This CDR3 is built from 16 residues. The V gene's germline CDR1 is SEHNR and CDR2 FQNEAQ (reference sequence). The CDR3 loop is CASSLGRTSGADTQYF. As DNA, the CDR3 is TGTGCCAGCAGCTTAGGCCGGACTAGCGGGGCAGATACGCAGTATTTT. Full variable domain (remainder filled in from reference TRBV7-9 and TRBJ2-3): DTGVSQNPRHKITKRGQNVTFRCDPISEHNRLYWYRQTLGQGPEFLTYFQNEAQLEKSRLLSDRFSAERPKGSFSTLEIQRTEQGDSAMYLCASSLGRTSGADTQYFGPGTRLTVL.

In this sample, this clonotype turned up many times. The chain employs TRBV6-6 and TRBJ2-2; 14 bases are a match to TRBD2. Unmatched junction bases numbered 12, after V lost 2 bases and J lost 1 base. Germline CDR1 and CDR2: MNHNY and SVGAGI (reference sequence). The CDR3 sequence is 21 residues long. The CDR3 sequence: CASSYKGLAGAQAKNTGELFF. In nucleotides, the CDR3 is TGTGCCAGCAGTTACAAGGGACTAGCGGGGGCCCAAGCAAAGAACACCGGGGAGCTGTTTTTT.

The CDR3 protein is CASSPQRPISYNEQFF. CDR3 in DNA: TGTGCCAGCTCACCACAGCGGCCGATATCCTACAATGAGCAGTTCTTC. The rearrangement uses TRBV18 and TRBJ2-1, with D possibly matching TRBD2 (5 bases). This CDR3 contains 16 residues. Per germline, CDR1 KGHSH and CDR2 LQKENI. Trimming pared 1 base from V and 1 base from J, leaving 11 bases between.

In its sample, this clonotype was seen a few times. CDR3 coding DNA: TGTGCCAGCAGCTTATCCACGTTAAATGAGCAGTTCTTC. It codes for CASSLSTLNEQFF. The genes are TRBV7-3 and TRBJ2-1, with no clear D. Per the germline V gene, CDR1 is SGHTA and CDR2 is FQGTGA. V dropped 2 bases and J dropped 7 bases, with 9 bases sitting between them. The CDR3 covers 13 residues.

The sample holds many counts of this clonotype. The gene calls are TRBV7-2 and TRBJ2-5; tentatively, D is TRBD1 (5 bases). Germline-derived CDR1 and CDR2 are SGHTA and FQGNSA. This CDR3 region has 13 residues. The V and J ends lost 5 bases and 0 bases respectively, with 7 bases between them. CDR3 amino acids: CASSRQYQETQYF. The CDR3 region has the DNA TGTGCCAGCAGCCGACAGTACCAAGAGACCCAGTACTTC.

This clonotype has only a few counts. The chain combines TRBV5-1 with TRBJ1-1; perhaps TRBD1 as D (5 bases). The CDR3 is 13 amino acids. Per the germline V gene, CDR1 is SGHRS and CDR2 is YFSETQ. V gave up 4 bases and J gave up 11 bases, with 18 bases separating them. Here the CDR3 DNA reads TGCGCCAGCAGCCCGGACCGGGGGTCTAGGGCTTTCTTT. It translates to CASSPDRGSRAFF.

This clonotype was counted between two and nine times. The rearrangement uses TRBV11-2 and TRBJ2-7; 10 bases fit TRBD2. The CDR3 is 14 residues long. Germline V gives CDR1 SGHAT, CDR2 FQNNGV. With 7 bases clipped from V and 3 bases from J, the junction kept 6 bases outside the gene matches. CDR3 in DNA: TGTGCCAGCACCCTAGCGGGAGTCAGCTACGAGCAGTACTTC. It specifies CASTLAGVSYEQYF. Complete variable domain (other parts from reference TRBV11-2 and TRBJ2-7): EAGVAQSPRYKIIEKRQSVAFWCNPISGHATLYWYQQILGQGPKLLIQFQNNGVVDDSQLPKDRFSAERLKGVDSTLKIQPAKLEDSAVYLCASTLAGVSYEQYFGPGTRLTVT.

This rearrangement joins TRBV6-2 or TRBV6-3 to TRBJ2-1; 13 nucleotides match TRBD2. Germline V gene data show CDR1 as MNHEY and CDR2 as SVGEGT. The ends lost 3 bases at V and 10 bases at J; junction bases unmatched: 6. There are 15 residues in the CDR3. CDR3 nucleotide sequence: TGTGCCAGCAGTTATCCCGGACTAGCGGGAGAAGAGCAGTTCTTC. Protein: CASSYPGLAGEEQFF.

The chain links TRBV6-2 or TRBV6-3 to TRBJ2-7; 7 bases are a match to TRBD1. This CDR3 spans 15 amino acids. Unmatched junction bases numbered 13, after V lost 6 bases and J lost 5 bases. CDR1 MNHEY and CDR2 SVGEGT come from the germline V gene. The CDR3 DNA is TGTGCCAGCAGGGAGGACCGACAGGGTCAGGACGAGCAGTACTTC. Protein: CASREDRQGQDEQYF.

Many counts were recorded for this clonotype. The rearrangement uses TRBV7-6 and TRBJ2-7, with D unclear. The V end was cut by 0 bases, the J end by 2 bases, with 17 bases between. Germline CDR1 reads SGHVS; CDR2 reads FNYEAQ. There are 17 residues in the CDR3. This CDR3 reads CASSLAVGFGSTYEQYF. CDR3 coding DNA: TGTGCCAGCAGCTTAGCGGTGGGGTTTGGGTCCACCTACGAGCAGTACTTC.

The rearrangement links TRBV29-1 to TRBJ1-1; D call uncertain. The CDR3 has 11 residues. Germline V CDR1 and CDR2: SQVTM, ANQGSEA. The V end lost 5 bases, the J end lost 4 bases, and 8 bases lay between the germline ends. DNA for the CDR3: TGCAGCGTTCGCACGAGCACTGAAGCTTTCTTT. Protein: CSVRTSTEAFF.

This clonotype showed up many times. The V gene is TRBV3-2, the J gene TRBJ2-4; no check of the table's D call, TRBD1, against the DNA was made. TRBV3-2 is a known pseudogene. The CDR3 loop spans 17 amino acids. The CDR3 DNA is TGTGCCAGCAGCCAAGAAATAGGTGGACAAGCCAAAAACATTCAGTACTTC. Its translation: CASSQEIGGQAKNIQYF.

This chain uses TRBV20-1 with TRBJ2-5; 11 positions agree with TRBD1. CDR3 length equals 13 residues. Unmatched junction bases numbered 1, after V lost 7 bases and J lost 0 bases. The germline V gene has CDR1 DFQATT and CDR2 SNEGSKA (reference sequence). CDR3 loop: CSGDRGDQETQYF. CDR3 nucleotide sequence: TGCAGTGGGGACAGGGGGGACCAAGAGACCCAGTACTTC.

This clonotype was recorded many times. The chain joins TRBV5-6 to TRBJ2-1; D is ambiguous. The CDR3 is 16 amino acids. CDR1 and CDR2 from the germline V gene are SGHDT and YYEEEE. V was shortened by 0 bases and J by 0 bases, with 10 bases between the two germline ends. This chain's CDR3 is CASSLEGRSSYNEQFF. CDR3 DNA sequence: TGTGCCAGCAGCTTGGAAGGCCGGAGCTCCTACAATGAGCAGTTCTTC.

The sample holds many counts of this clonotype. The chain has TRBV20-1 and TRBJ2-1; weak D call: TRBD1 (5 bases). Trimming took off 2 bases at V and 0 bases at J, with 8 bases between the two ends. The CDR3 loop spans 14 amino acids. Germline CDR1 DFQATT, CDR2 SNEGSKA (reference sequence). The CDR3 loop reads CSARQGSSYNEQFF. CDR3 in DNA: TGCAGTGCTAGACAGGGAAGCTCCTACAATGAGCAGTTCTTC.

This sequence joins TRBV19 and TRBJ1-5; no reliable D call. Germline lookup yields CDR1 LNHDA and CDR2 SQIVND (reference sequence). This CDR3 has 14 amino acids. The V gene lost 4 bases and the J gene lost 4 bases, with 11 bases spanning the gap. CDR3 nucleotide sequence: TGTGCCAGTAGTAGAGATGAGGTAAATCAGCCCCAGCATTTT. Encoded protein: CASSRDEVNQPQHF.